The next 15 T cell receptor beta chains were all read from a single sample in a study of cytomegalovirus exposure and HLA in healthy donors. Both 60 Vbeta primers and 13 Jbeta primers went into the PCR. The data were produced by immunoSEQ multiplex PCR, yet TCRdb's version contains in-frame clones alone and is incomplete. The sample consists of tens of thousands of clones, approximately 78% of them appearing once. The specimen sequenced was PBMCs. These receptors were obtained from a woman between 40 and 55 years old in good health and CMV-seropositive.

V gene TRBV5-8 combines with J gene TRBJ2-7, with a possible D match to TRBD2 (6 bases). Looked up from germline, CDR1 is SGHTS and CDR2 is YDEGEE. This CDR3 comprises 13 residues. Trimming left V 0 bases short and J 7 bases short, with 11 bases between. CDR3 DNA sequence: TGTGCCAGCAGCTTGGAGCTCGGGGGAGAGCAGTACTTC. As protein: CASSLELGGEQYF.

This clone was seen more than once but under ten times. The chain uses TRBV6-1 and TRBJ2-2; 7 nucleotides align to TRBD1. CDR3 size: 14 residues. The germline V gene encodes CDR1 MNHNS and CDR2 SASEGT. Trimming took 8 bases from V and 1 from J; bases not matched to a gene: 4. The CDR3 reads CASDRVWNTGELFF. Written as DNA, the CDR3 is TGTGCCAGCGACAGGGTATGGAACACCGGGGAGCTGTTTTTT.

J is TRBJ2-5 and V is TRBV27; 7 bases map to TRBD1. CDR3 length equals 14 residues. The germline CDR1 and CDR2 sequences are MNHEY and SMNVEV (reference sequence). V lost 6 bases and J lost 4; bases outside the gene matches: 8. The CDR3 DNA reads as TGTGCCAGCAGCAACGGCGACAGGGCAGAGACCCAGTACTTC. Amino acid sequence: CASSNGDRAETQYF.

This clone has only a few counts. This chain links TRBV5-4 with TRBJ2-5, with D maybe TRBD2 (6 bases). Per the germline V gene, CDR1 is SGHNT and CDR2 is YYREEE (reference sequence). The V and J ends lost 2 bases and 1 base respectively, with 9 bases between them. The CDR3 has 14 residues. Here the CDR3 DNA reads TGTGCCAGCAGCTTCGGGGGAGGCCAAGAGACCCAGTACTTC. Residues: CASSFGGGQETQYF.

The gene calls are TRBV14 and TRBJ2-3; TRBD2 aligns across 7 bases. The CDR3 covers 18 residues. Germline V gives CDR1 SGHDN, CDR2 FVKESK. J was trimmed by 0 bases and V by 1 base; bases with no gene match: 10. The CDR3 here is CASSQGNSGTPSTDTQYF. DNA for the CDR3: TGTGCCAGCAGCCAAGGGAACAGCGGGACCCCTAGCACAGATACGCAGTATTTT.

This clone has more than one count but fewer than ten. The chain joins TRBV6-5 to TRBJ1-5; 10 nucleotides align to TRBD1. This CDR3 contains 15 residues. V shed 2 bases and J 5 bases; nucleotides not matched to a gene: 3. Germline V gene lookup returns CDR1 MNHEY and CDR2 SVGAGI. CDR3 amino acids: CASSYTTGGDQPQHF. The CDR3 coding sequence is TGTGCCAGCAGTTACACGACAGGGGGCGATCAGCCCCAGCATTTT.

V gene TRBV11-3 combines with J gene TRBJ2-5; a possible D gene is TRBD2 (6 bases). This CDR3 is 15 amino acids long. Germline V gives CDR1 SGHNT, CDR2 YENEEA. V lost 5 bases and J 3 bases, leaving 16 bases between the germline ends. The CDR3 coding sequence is TGTGCCAGCAGCCCCGGGACTCAGACGGAAGAGACCCAGTACTTC. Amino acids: CASSPGTQTEETQYF.

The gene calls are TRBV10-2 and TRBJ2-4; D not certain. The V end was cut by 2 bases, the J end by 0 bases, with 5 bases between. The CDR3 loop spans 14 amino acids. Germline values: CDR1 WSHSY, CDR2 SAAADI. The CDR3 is CASSERLAKNIQYF. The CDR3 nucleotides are TGCGCCAGCAGTGAGCGACTAGCCAAAAACATTCAGTACTTC.

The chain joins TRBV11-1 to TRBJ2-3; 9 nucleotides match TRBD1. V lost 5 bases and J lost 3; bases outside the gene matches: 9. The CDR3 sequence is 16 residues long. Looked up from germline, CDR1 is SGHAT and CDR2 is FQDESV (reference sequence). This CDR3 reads CASSPLRGQGTDTQYF. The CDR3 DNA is TGTGCCAGCAGCCCCCTAAGAGGACAGGGGACAGATACGCAGTATTTT.

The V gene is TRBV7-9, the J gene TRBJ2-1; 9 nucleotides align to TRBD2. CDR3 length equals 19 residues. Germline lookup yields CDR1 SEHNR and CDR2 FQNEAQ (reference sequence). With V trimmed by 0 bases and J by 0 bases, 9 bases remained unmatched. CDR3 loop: CASSLARAGGRSSYNEQFF. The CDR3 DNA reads TGTGCCAGCAGCTTAGCGCGTGCGGGAGGGCGCAGCTCCTACAATGAGCAGTTCTTC.

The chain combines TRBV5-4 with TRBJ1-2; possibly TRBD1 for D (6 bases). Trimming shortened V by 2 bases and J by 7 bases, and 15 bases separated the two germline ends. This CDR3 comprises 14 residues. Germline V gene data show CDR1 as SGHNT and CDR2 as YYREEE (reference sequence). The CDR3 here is CASSFKQGAFGYTF. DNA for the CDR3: TGTGCCAGCAGCTTTAAACAGGGTGCTTTTGGCTACACCTTC.

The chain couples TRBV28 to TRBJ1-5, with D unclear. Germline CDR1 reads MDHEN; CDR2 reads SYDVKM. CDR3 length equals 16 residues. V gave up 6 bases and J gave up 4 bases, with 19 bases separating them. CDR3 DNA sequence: TGTGCCAGCAGGTTCCGAAGTTTTAGATGGAATCAGCCCCAGCATTTT. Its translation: CASRFRSFRWNQPQHF.

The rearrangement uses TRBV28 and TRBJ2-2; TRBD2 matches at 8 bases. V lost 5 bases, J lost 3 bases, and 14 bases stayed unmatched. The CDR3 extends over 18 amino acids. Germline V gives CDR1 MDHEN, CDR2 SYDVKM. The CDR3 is CASSRRVRAGGYTGELFF. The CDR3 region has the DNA TGTGCCAGCAGTCGTCGCGTACGGGCGGGAGGTTACACCGGGGAGCTGTTTTTT.

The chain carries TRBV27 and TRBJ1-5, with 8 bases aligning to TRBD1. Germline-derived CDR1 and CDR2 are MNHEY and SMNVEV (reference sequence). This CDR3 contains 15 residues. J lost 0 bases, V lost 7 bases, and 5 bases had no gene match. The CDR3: CASTKTGGSNQPQHF. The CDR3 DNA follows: TGTGCCAGCACCAAAACAGGGGGTAGCAATCAGCCCCAGCATTTT.

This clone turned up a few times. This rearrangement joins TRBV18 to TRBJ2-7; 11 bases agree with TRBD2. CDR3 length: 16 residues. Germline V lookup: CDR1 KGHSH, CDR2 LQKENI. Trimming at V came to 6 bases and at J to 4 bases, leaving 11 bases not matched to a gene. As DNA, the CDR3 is TGTGCCAGCTCCCTTACTAGCGGGAGAGTTCTATACGAGCAGTACTTC. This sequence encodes CASSLTSGRVLYEQYF.